The 14 T cell receptor beta chains below come from one sample, sequenced in a study of blood T cell repertoires in COVID-19. Clones were sequenced by immunoSEQ multiplex PCR, and TCRdb holds only the in-frame ones, with some missing. The table has about 440,000 clones, approximately 90% seen once. Sequencing input: peripheral blood. Source of these receptors: a woman aged 50 to 60 with COVID-19, enrolled during active disease.

The rearrangement links TRBV10-2 to TRBJ2-3, with TRBD2 identical over 11 bases. The V segment lost 8 bases and the J segment 0 bases; nucleotides outside the gene matches: 7. Germline CDR1 is WSHSY and CDR2 is SAAADI. The CDR3 spans 16 residues. Written as DNA, the CDR3 is TGCGCCAGCGGAGGGACTAGCGGCTTTAGCACAGATACGCAGTATTTT. Protein: CASGGTSGFSTDTQYF.

On this clone itself: Other DNA variants within this sample encode the same CDR3. The chain has TRBV10-2 and TRBJ2-7; D is possibly TRBD1 (5 bases). Deletions cut 4 bases from V and 2 bases from J, with 9 bases between. The CDR3 is 13 residues long. Germline lookup yields CDR1 WSHSY and CDR2 SAAADI. The chain's CDR3 is CASSGDRAYEQYF. In nucleotides, the CDR3 is TGCGCCAGCAGTGGAGACAGAGCCTACGAGCAGTACTTC.

This clone was observed a single time. The CDR3 DNA sequence: TGCGCCAGCAGCTTGGATGGGACAGCTACCTACGAGCAGTACTTC. Its translation is CASSLDGTATYEQYF. The genes are TRBV5-1 and TRBJ2-7, with 7 bases that match TRBD1. V gave up 0 bases and J gave up 2 bases; unmatched junction bases: 5. CDR3 length: 15 residues. Germline V lookup: CDR1 SGHRS, CDR2 YFSETQ.

This chain connects TRBV5-1 to TRBJ2-7; TRBD2 is a possible D gene (7 bases). Per germline, CDR1 SGHRS and CDR2 YFSETQ. The CDR3 length is 19 residues. The V gene lost 0 bases and the J gene lost 1 base, with 23 bases spanning the gap. CDR3 in amino acids: CASSLAGPSAGQPSYEQYF. The CDR3 coding sequence is TGCGCCAGCAGCTTGGCCGGGCCTTCAGCGGGACAACCTTCCTACGAGCAGTACTTC.

The chain uses TRBV6-5 and TRBJ2-3; 7 positions match TRBD2. CDR1 MNHEY and CDR2 SVGAGI come from the germline V gene. The length of the CDR3 is 14 residues. The V gene end was trimmed by 6 bases and the J gene end by 2 bases; junction bases not matched to a gene: 5. CDR3 nucleotides: TGTGCCAGCAGCACTAGCGTCTACACAGATACGCAGTATTTT. This encodes CASSTSVYTDTQYF.

This chain uses TRBV21-1 with TRBJ2-5; no DNA check was done on the table's D call, TRBD1. TRBV21-1 is given as a pseudogene. The CDR3 totals 16 residues. CDR3 nucleotide sequence: TGTGCCAGCAGCAAAAAAAGCAGGGATGTAGGGGAGACCCAGTACTTC. Residues: CASSKKSRDVGETQYF.

J is TRBJ2-5 and V is TRBV7-2; 9 bases agree with TRBD1. J was trimmed by 4 bases and V by 5 bases; bases with no gene match: 8. The length of the CDR3 is 15 residues. In germline, CDR1 is SGHTA, CDR2 FQGNSA. The CDR3 spells CASSAGTGLRETQYF. CDR3 bases: TGTGCCAGCAGCGCCGGGACAGGGTTACGAGAGACCCAGTACTTC.

The chain uses TRBV7-9 and TRBJ1-4, with 12 bases lining up with TRBD1. Germline loops: CDR1 SEHNR, CDR2 FQNEAQ (reference sequence). Trimming removed 5 bases from V and 8 bases from J; junction bases left unmatched: 9. The CDR3 extends over 16 amino acids. The CDR3 DNA sequence: TGTGCCAGCAGCCCTGGGACAGGGGGCGCAGACGAAAAACTGTTTTTT. This translates into CASSPGTGGADEKLFF.

This CDR3 is CASSYEGNYNEQFF. CDR3 nucleotides: TGTGCCAGCAGTTACGAGGGTAACTACAATGAGCAGTTCTTC. The rearrangement links TRBV6-5 to TRBJ2-1; maybe TRBD2 (5 bases). The CDR3 loop spans 14 amino acids. Looked up from germline, CDR1 is MNHEY and CDR2 is SVGAGI. V lost 2 bases, J lost 3 bases, and 8 bases lay in between.

A word on this clone: One end of the junction does not line up with germline, which may come from a read error. V and J are TRBV3-1 (or the pseudogene TRBV3-2) and TRBJ2-5; tentatively, D is TRBD2 (5 bases). CDR1 and CDR2 (germline): LGHDT, YNNKEL (reference sequence). The CDR3 has 11 amino acids. CDR3 DNA: TGTGCCAGCAGCCAATCGGACGGGATTGACTTC. Translated: CASSQSDGIDF.

This chain uses TRBV7-8 with TRBJ1-1; D is possibly TRBD1 (6 bases). This CDR3 region has 13 residues. CDR1 is SGHVS, CDR2 FQNEAQ, per germline. The V gene lost 5 bases and the J gene lost 0 bases, with 7 bases spanning the gap. CDR3 loop: CASSRTVNTEAFF. As DNA, the CDR3 is TGTGCCAGCAGCAGGACAGTGAACACTGAAGCTTTCTTT.

The chain recombines TRBV4-1 with TRBJ1-5, with 7 bases fitting TRBD1. From germline, CDR1 is MGHRA and CDR2 YSYEKL. CDR3 length: 15 residues. The junction had 6 bases not matched to a gene; V was cut back by 1 base and J by 6 bases. CDR3 in amino acids: CASSQVRDRGQPQHF. In nucleotides, the CDR3 is TGCGCCAGCAGCCAAGTTCGGGACAGAGGTCAGCCCCAGCATTTT.

The chain couples TRBV27 to TRBJ1-1; no clear D gene. Germline loops: CDR1 MNHEY, CDR2 SMNVEV (reference sequence). The ends were cut back, 5 bases at V and 5 bases at J, with 15 bases in the middle. The CDR3 is made up of 14 amino acids. CDR3 in amino acids: CASSQTTRRTEAFF. CDR3 DNA sequence: TGTGCCAGCAGTCAAACAACTCGGCGGACTGAAGCTTTCTTT.

The rearrangement uses TRBV19 and TRBJ1-2; 10 bases align to TRBD1. CDR1 is LNHDA, CDR2 SQIVND, per germline (reference sequence). The CDR3 extends over 13 amino acids. Losses at the gene ends were 7 bases for V and 6 bases for J; bases not matched to a gene: 5. CDR3 protein: CASTPTGGNGYTF. The CDR3 DNA follows: TGTGCCAGTACCCCGACAGGGGGCAATGGCTACACCTTC.